This T cell receptor (beta chain) was documented in a study of T cells after yellow fever vaccination. This clonotype was seen repeatedly, ten times or more. Germline V gene data show CDR1 as SGHNT and CDR2 as YYREEE (reference sequence). This CDR3 has 15 residues. Trimming took off 4 bases at V and 0 bases at J, with 11 bases between the two ends. The TCR cDNA carried a universal primer site and UMIs from 5'RACE template switching. TCRdb fed the 5' RACE reads into MiXCR, producing one record per CDR3 protein. In the table there are 350,000 or so distinct CDR3 sequences, 8% to 9.5% of which are singletons.

This sequence originates from a man aged 18-30 years who received the YFV17D yellow fever vaccine. The V call is TRBV5-4, the J call TRBJ1-3; D is uncertain. This specimen was PBMCs, taken roughly 47 days after the first yellow fever vaccination. Here the CDR3 DNA reads TGTGCCAGCAGCCTAGACTCCGTCTCTGGAAACACCATATATTTT. As protein: CASSLDSVSGNTIYF.